Presented here are 21 T cell receptor beta chains from one specimen sequenced in a study of HIV-infected children after antiretroviral therapy interruption. Treatment denoted: PENTA 11 planned treatment interruption arm or continuous ART arm. Unique molecular identifiers were included in an RNA-based 3' RACE TCR library. TCRdb called the 3' RACE reads again in MiXCR, with one record for every CDR3 protein. The table has more than 40,000 distinct CDR3 sequences, roughly 4.5% seen once. This sample comprised CD45RA+ CD4+ T cells from PBMCs, pooled from several time points, obtained from a donor given antiretroviral therapy, either interrupted or continuous. Subset here: naive CD4+ CD45RA+ CD45RO- T cells. Source of these receptors: a pool of human donors with HIV.

This clonotype was recorded many times. The chain joins TRBV20-1 to TRBJ1-4; a weak D match, TRBD1 (6 bases). V was cut by 0 bases and J by 6 bases, with 8 bases left in between. The CDR3 is 13 amino acids. Germline values: CDR1 DFQATT, CDR2 SNEGSKA (reference sequence). The CDR3 sequence: CSARDNRDEKLFF. In DNA, the CDR3 is TGCAGTGCTAGAGATAACAGGGATGAAAAACTGTTTTTT.

This clonotype was observed at least ten times. The genes are TRBV29-1 and TRBJ1-4; D unresolved. Trimming took 4 bases from V and 6 from J, leaving 6 bases between them. The CDR3 is 11 amino acids. Germline V gene lookup returns CDR1 SQVTM and CDR2 ANQGSEA. DNA of the CDR3: TGCAGCGTTGGGGGATATGAAAAACTGTTTTTT. It is translated as CSVGGYEKLFF.

The V gene is TRBV27, the J gene TRBJ1-5, with D unresolved. The CDR3 runs 13 residues. V was cut by 3 bases and J by 4 bases, with 7 bases left in between. Germline V gene sequence: CDR1 MNHEY, CDR2 SMNVEV (reference sequence). The CDR3 here is CASSLYPNQPQHF. The CDR3 coding sequence is TGTGCCAGCAGTTTGTACCCAAATCAGCCCCAGCATTTT.

This clonotype appeared many times. The V call is TRBV10-3, the J call TRBJ2-3; TRBD1 might be the D (6 bases). V lost 10 bases and J 2 bases, leaving 19 bases between the germline ends. The germline CDR1 and CDR2 sequences are ENHRY and SYGVKD. The CDR3 sequence is 15 residues long. The CDR3 here is CATIQGIVDTDTQYF. CDR3 nucleotide sequence: TGTGCCACGATACAGGGTATTGTGGACACAGATACGCAGTATTTT.

J is TRBJ2-7 and V is TRBV28; TRBD1 aligns across 9 bases. V shed 6 bases and J 0 bases; nucleotides not matched to a gene: 9. The CDR3 runs to 16 residues. The germline gives CDR1 MDHEN, CDR2 SYDVKM. CDR3 DNA sequence: TGTGCCAGCAGCACCGACAGGGGGGGAAACTCCTACGAGCAGTACTTC. Protein sequence: CASSTDRGGNSYEQYF.

This clonotype appeared many times. This chain joins TRBV10-3 and TRBJ1-1, with D perhaps matching TRBD1 (5 bases). The CDR3 totals 12 residues. Trimming shortened V by 6 bases and J by 3 bases, and 8 bases separated the two germline ends. Per germline, CDR1 ENHRY and CDR2 SYGVKD. Here the CDR3 reads CAIRGRDTEAFF. The DNA of the CDR3 is TGTGCCATCAGAGGCAGGGACACTGAAGCTTTCTTT.

This clonotype was recorded a few times. The chain employs TRBV5-1 and TRBJ1-5, with D possibly being TRBD1 (6 bases). The CDR3 loop spans 15 amino acids. V dropped 0 bases and J dropped 6 bases, with 13 bases sitting between them. Germline V gene data show CDR1 as SGHRS and CDR2 as YFSETQ. The CDR3 here is CASSLAGGGGQPQHF. CDR3 DNA: TGCGCCAGCAGCTTGGCCGGAGGGGGGGGTCAGCCCCAGCATTTT. Combining the CDR3 with reference TRBV5-1 and TRBJ1-5 gives the whole variable domain KAGVTQTPRYLIKTRGQQVTLSCSPISGHRSVSWYQQTPGQGLQFLFEYFSETQRNKGNFPGRFSGRQFSNSRSEMNVSTLELGDSALYLCASSLAGGGGQPQHFGDGTRLSIL.

This clonotype was counted at least ten times. V usage is TRBV12-3 or TRBV12-4 and J usage is TRBJ1-2, with D perhaps TRBD1 (5 bases). Trimming pared 8 bases from V and 4 bases from J, leaving 14 bases between. This CDR3 has 13 amino acids. CDR3 protein: CASPGLRLYGYTF. The CDR3 DNA reads as TGTGCCAGCCCAGGGTTGAGGCTCTATGGCTACACCTTC.

At least ten counts were recorded for this clonotype. The genes are TRBV12-3 or TRBV12-4 and TRBJ2-7; possible D gene TRBD1, 5 bases. This CDR3 contains 12 residues. Trimming pared 6 bases from V and 4 bases from J, leaving 10 bases between. The CDR3 nucleotides read TGTGCCAGCAGCCCTCAGGGTTACGAGCAGTACTTC. Its translation is CASSPQGYEQYF.

This clonotype occurred many times. The chain has TRBV2 and TRBJ2-1, with 11 bases fitting TRBD2. CDR3 length: 15 residues. J gave up 3 bases and V 4 bases, and 2 bases lay outside the gene matches. Germline CDR1 reads SNHLY; CDR2 reads FYNNEI. The CDR3 nucleotides read TGTGCCAGCAGTGGAGGACTAGCGGGCTACAATGAGCAGTTCTTC. The encoded protein is CASSGGLAGYNEQFF.

This clonotype was seen ten or more times. The chain joins TRBV2 to TRBJ2-7; D not resolved. This CDR3 contains 15 residues. Germline assignment: CDR1 SNHLY and CDR2 FYNNEI. V lost 5 bases and J 5 bases, leaving 19 bases between the germline ends. CDR3 sequence (DNA): TGTGCCAGCAGTCTCGGACGGTTGAAACACCACGAGCAGTACTTC. Translated, it gives CASSLGRLKHHEQYF. Based on the CDR3 plus reference TRBV2 and TRBJ2-7, the full variable domain is EPEVTQTPSHQVTQMGQEVILRCVPISNHLYFYWYRQILGQKVEFLVSFYNNEISEKSEIFDDQFSVERPDGSNFTLKIRSTKLEDSAMYFCASSLGRLKHHEQYFGPGTRLTVT.

This clonotype showed up just a few times. This chain uses TRBV19 with TRBJ1-5; D gene uncertain. Trimming removed 5 bases from V and 3 bases from J, with 8 bases in between. The CDR3 runs to 13 residues. The germline V gene has CDR1 LNHDA and CDR2 SQIVND (reference sequence). CDR3 amino acids: CASSLWDNQPQHF. The CDR3 DNA reads as TGTGCCAGTAGTCTCTGGGACAATCAGCCCCAGCATTTT.

This chain connects TRBV5-1 to TRBJ2-5; no firm D call. The V gene lost 5 bases and the J gene lost 2 bases, with 16 bases spanning the gap. Per the germline V gene, CDR1 is SGHRS and CDR2 is YFSETQ. The CDR3 consists of 15 residues. CDR3 sequence (DNA): TGCGCCAGCAGGTCGTCTAGTACACTTCAAGAGACCCAGTACTTC. Protein: CASRSSSTLQETQYF. Together with reference TRBV5-1 and TRBJ2-5, the CDR3 gives the full variable domain: KAGVTQTPRYLIKTRGQQVTLSCSPISGHRSVSWYQQTPGQGLQFLFEYFSETQRNKGNFPGRFSGRQFSNSRSEMNVSTLELGDSALYLCASRSSSTLQETQYFGPGTRLLVL.

The chain is built from TRBV9 and TRBJ2-6; D uncertain. The CDR3 sequence is 15 residues long. Trimming took off 0 bases at V and 2 bases at J, with 6 bases between the two ends. Germline CDR1 and CDR2: SGDLS and YYNGEE. CDR3 nucleotides: TGTGCCAGCAGCGTAGAAGGGCCTGGGGCCAACGTCCTGACTTTC. It encodes CASSVEGPGANVLTF. The full variable domain, its missing parts supplied by reference TRBV9 and TRBJ2-6, is DSGVTQTPKHLITATGQRVTLRCSPRSGDLSVYWYQQSLDQGLQFLIQYYNGEERAKGNILERFSAQQFPDLHSELNLSSLELGDSALYFCASSVEGPGANVLTFGAGSRLTVL.

This clonotype showed up many times. CDR3 in DNA: TGCAGCGTTTCGTGGGAAACCGGGGAGCTGTTTTTT. Amino acids: CSVSWETGELFF. This rearrangement joins TRBV29-1 to TRBJ2-2; D unresolved. Trimming took 5 bases from V and 5 from J, leaving 9 bases between them. The germline V gene encodes CDR1 SQVTM and CDR2 ANQGSEA. This CDR3 comprises 12 residues.

This clonotype showed up many times. The chain has TRBV2 and TRBJ2-5, with D hard to call. The V gene lost 10 bases and the J gene lost 1 base, with 7 bases spanning the gap. The CDR3 length is 11 residues. Germline-derived CDR1 and CDR2 are SNHLY and FYNNEI. The CDR3 bases are TGTGCCACCAGATTCCAAGAGACCCAGTACTTC. Encoded protein: CATRFQETQYF.

This clonotype appeared many times. J is TRBJ2-3 and V is TRBV4-1; D gene ambiguous. Germline lookup yields CDR1 MGHRA and CDR2 YSYEKL. There are 13 residues in the CDR3. V lost 3 bases, J lost 5 bases, and 9 bases lay in between. The CDR3 nucleotides are TGCGCCAGCAGCCAGTATGGGGAAGATACGCAGTATTTT. Protein product: CASSQYGEDTQYF.

A word on this clonotype: A read error may explain this, as a much larger clone is one base away. The chain carries TRBV28 and TRBJ1-6; D is undetermined. Germline V gives CDR1 MDHEN, CDR2 SYDVKM. The CDR3 is 13 residues long. The CDR3 reads CASSFGDNSSLHF. CDR3 DNA sequence: TGTGCCAGCAGTTTCGGCGATAATTCATCCCTCCACTTT.

This clonotype showed up just a few times. The V call is TRBV6-2 or TRBV6-3, the J call TRBJ2-3; D call uncertain. CDR1 and CDR2 (germline): MNHEY, SVGEGT. V lost 6 bases, J lost 10 bases, and 17 bases lay in between. The CDR3 runs to 13 residues. CDR3 in amino acids: CASRTPAEQPQYF. For the CDR3, the DNA is TGTGCCAGCAGAACCCCGGCCGAGCAGCCGCAGTATTTT.

This clonotype was seen at least ten times. The chain links TRBV12-3 or TRBV12-4 to TRBJ1-2; possibly TRBD1 for D (5 bases). Trimming left V 8 bases short and J 4 bases short, with 17 bases between. This CDR3 has 14 residues. This CDR3 is CASAFRVGGYGYTF. CDR3 coding DNA: TGTGCCAGCGCTTTCAGGGTCGGAGGCTATGGCTACACCTTC.

This clonotype was counted ten times or more. The chain employs TRBV18 and TRBJ1-1; 7 bases agree with TRBD1. This CDR3 is 12 amino acids long. Germline V gene data show CDR1 as KGHSH and CDR2 as LQKENI. V shed 6 bases and J 10 bases; nucleotides not matched to a gene: 8. The CDR3 sequence is CASSPDRVTAFF. The CDR3 DNA sequence: TGTGCCAGCTCTCCCGACAGGGTAACAGCTTTCTTT.